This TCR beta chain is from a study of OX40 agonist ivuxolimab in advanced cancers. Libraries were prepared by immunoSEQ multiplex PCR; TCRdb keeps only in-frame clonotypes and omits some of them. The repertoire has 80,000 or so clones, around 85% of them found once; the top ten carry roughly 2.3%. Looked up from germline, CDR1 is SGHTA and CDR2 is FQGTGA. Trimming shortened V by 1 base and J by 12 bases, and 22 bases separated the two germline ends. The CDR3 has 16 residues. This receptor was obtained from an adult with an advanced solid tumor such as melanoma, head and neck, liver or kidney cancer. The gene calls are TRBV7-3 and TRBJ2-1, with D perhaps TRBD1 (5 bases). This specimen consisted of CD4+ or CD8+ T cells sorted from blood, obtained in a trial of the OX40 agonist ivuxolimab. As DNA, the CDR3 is TGTGCCAGCAGCTTAAGGGCAGGGAACACCGGCCAGGTGCAGTTCTTC. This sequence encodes CASSLRAGNTGQVQFF.